This T cell receptor (beta chain) was sequenced for a study of T-cell memory formation after mild COVID-19. As for the study in general: Largely donor-specific sequence clusters came from a couple of donors.

V gave up 0 bases and J gave up 5 bases, with 8 bases separating them. Germline assignment: CDR1 SGHDN and CDR2 FVKESK. The CDR3 consists of 13 residues. Using constant-segment primers, 5'RACE produced TCR alpha and TCR beta cDNA libraries carrying sample barcodes and UMIs. TCRdb processed the 5' RACE reads anew with MiXCR; each CDR3 protein has one entry. The table lists hundreds of thousands of distinct CDR3 sequences, roughly 14% of them singletons. A few counts support this clonotype. Its specificity is not known. General study findings and limits: Several responding clones turned up in pre-infection memory, indicating that cross-reactive memory may have taken part. There was no confirmation that second-wave clones peaking on day 37 were SARS-CoV-2 specific.

The sequence came from a man between 18 and 35 years old who had mild COVID-19 (a few samples of this study predate the infection). Cell type and time point are not known. Sample: PBMCs or a T cell subset sorted from them (not recorded which). The rearrangement joins TRBV14 to TRBJ2-7; D is unclear. The CDR3 DNA reads TGTGCCAGCAGCCAAGATGTGGAGAACGAGCAGTACTTC. Protein product: CASSQDVENEQYF.